This T cell receptor beta chain comes out of a study of graft-versus-host responses after intestinal transplantation (dated by TCRdb to the early 2020s). Regarding the complete study: The transplants that recipients got were multivisceral, liver-intestinal, or isolated intestinal. All recipients received anti-thymocyte globulin induction followed by maintenance tacrolimus and steroids for three to four years. Bulk TCR-beta CDR3 sequencing was used to track graft-versus-host and host-versus-graft alloreactive T cell clones in the graft, circulation and bone marrow after intestinal transplantation. Alloreactive clones were identified by sequencing pre-transplant mixed lymphocyte reaction products and comparing them with unstimulated pre-transplant donor and recipient T cells. A cohort of about 26 intestinal transplant recipients, including one retransplant, was enrolled, and a few patients lacking pretransplant specimens were excluded. A peak of at least 4% donor T cells among recipient peripheral blood mononuclear cells was the definition used for donor T cell macrochimerism. Samples from a few later patients were sequenced in-house on an Illumina MiSeq with MiXCR processing rather than by the commercial service.

The germline V gene (reference sequence) gives CDR1 as SGHNT and CDR2 as YYREEE. Taken from cysteine to phenylalanine, the CDR3 has 16 residues. Of all the DNA, just the CDR3 is kept, 48 bases in frame from base 1. V trim: 4 bases; J trim: 3 bases; unmatched bases: 9. Study-wide findings and limitations: The relatively low number and heterogeneity of intestinal transplant patients limited the conclusions. Early after transplant, peak levels of circulating GvH clones were associated with declines in HvG clones. GvH clones were detected in recipient bone marrow, and some of these GvH clones were observed earlier in ileal mucosa or blood, consistent with an intestinal mucosal origin. High GvH to HvG T cell clonal ratios were observed in the allografts of patients with donor T cell macrochimerism.

A remark on this clone: No per-base quality is available; no much larger clone lies one base away.

The protocol used for the library was the immunoSEQ multiplex PCR assay. For most patients, genomic DNA was isolated with the Qiagen DNeasy Blood and Tissue Kit and shipped frozen to Adaptive Biotechnologies for TCR sequencing. For most patients, genomic DNA was subjected to high-throughput TCR-beta CDR3 sequencing by Adaptive Biotechnologies. Concerning the study's data processing: TCR sequencing data for roughly 17 patients were retrieved from Adaptive's ImmunoSEQ software; a few other patients were processed with MiXCR and VDJtools. To correct CD4 versus CD8 sorting errors, any sequence found in both subsets at a frequency ratio below 5:1 was removed. CDR3 nucleotide sequences shared between donor and recipient were removed because the origin of such sequences could not be assigned. At least 2-fold expansion over unstimulated cells and a minimum CFSE-low frequency of 0.002% (template counts) or 0.001% (read counts) were required for clones to be classified as alloreactive. Clones were considered mappable if detected in sequenced pre-transplant spleen, lymph node, or MLR CFSE-low populations of the donor or recipient. Cumulative frequency of alloreactive clones was calculated as a percentage of all sequences weighted by copy number. As stored in TCRdb, this immuneACCESS dataset retains in-frame rearrangements with V and J assigned. A fraction of the clones does not appear; measured against another copy, unresolved V genes explain less than half of the discrepancy, and the remainder lacks a known reason. Clone size and V and J calls were adopted from that table, with D and trimming inferred from the DNA. The sample table contains 4,500 or so clones; only one count was recorded for approximately 32% of them. The ten largest make up under 10% of the sample.

The time point label corresponds to: cells obtained before transplantation from donor or recipient. Mixed lymphocyte reactions plated some 200,000 CFSE-labeled pre-transplant responders with some 200,000 irradiated violet-dye-labeled stimulators and were cultured for six to seven days. Proliferating CD3+CD4+CFSE-low and CD3+CD8+CFSE-low responder cells were FACS-sorted on a BD Influx sorter after the mixed lymphocyte reaction. The receptor chain draws on TRBV5-4 and TRBJ2-7, with 11 middle bases fitting TRBD2. The source material was alloreactive CD4+ T cells from a mixed lymphocyte reaction culture, sampled before transplantation. The label giving this sample's cell subset or site can be read as: CFSE-low proliferating T cells sorted from roughly six-day pre-transplant mixed lymphocyte reaction (GvH or HvG direction). The source of this sequence is a human patient who was an organ donor for intestinal transplantation. The nucleotides read TGTGCCAGCAGCCCCCGGGTAGCGGGGGGGATCTACGAGCAGTACTTC. It codes for CASSPRVAGGIYEQYF. When the CDR3 is completed using the reference TRBV5-4 and TRBJ2-7 genes on either side, the full variable domain is ETGVTQSPTHLIKTRGQQVTLRCSSQSGHNTVSWYQQALGQGPQFIFQYYREEENGRGNFPPRFSGLQFPNYSSELNVNALELDDSALYLCASSPRVAGGIYEQYFGPGTRLTVT.